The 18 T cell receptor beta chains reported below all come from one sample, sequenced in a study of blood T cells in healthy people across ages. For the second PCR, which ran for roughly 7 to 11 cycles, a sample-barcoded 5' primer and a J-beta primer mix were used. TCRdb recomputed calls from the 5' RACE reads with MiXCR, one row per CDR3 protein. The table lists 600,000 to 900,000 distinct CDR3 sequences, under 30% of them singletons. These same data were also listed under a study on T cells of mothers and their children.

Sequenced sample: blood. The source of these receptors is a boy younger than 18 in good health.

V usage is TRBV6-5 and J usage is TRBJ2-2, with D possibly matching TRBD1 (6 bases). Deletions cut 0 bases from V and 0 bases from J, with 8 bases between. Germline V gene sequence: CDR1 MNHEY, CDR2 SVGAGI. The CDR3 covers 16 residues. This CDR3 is CASSYSRTANTGELFF. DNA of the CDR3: TGTGCCAGCAGTTACTCTCGGACAGCGAACACCGGGGAGCTGTTTTTT.

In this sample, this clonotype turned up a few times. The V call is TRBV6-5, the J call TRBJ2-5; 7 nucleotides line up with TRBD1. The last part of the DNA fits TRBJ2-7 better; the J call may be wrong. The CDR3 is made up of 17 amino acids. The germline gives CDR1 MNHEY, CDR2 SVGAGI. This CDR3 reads CASSYSPPTGIYYEQYF. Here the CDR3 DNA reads TGTGCCAGCAGTTACTCCCCTCCGACAGGGATATACTACGAGCAGTACTTC.

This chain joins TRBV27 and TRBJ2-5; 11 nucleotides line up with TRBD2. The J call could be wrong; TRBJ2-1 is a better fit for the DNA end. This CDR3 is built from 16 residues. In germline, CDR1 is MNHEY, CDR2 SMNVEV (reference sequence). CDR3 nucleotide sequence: TGTGCCAGCAGCCAAGACCCTAGCGGGAGGTTCAATGAGCAGTTCTTC. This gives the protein CASSQDPSGRFNEQFF.

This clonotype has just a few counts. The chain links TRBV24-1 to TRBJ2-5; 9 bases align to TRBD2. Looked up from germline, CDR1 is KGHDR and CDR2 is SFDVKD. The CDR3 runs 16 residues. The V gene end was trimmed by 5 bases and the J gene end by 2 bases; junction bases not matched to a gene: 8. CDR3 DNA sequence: TGTGCCACCAGTGCGATAGCGGGAGAGGGGCAAGAGACCCAGTACTTC. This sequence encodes CATSAIAGEGQETQYF.

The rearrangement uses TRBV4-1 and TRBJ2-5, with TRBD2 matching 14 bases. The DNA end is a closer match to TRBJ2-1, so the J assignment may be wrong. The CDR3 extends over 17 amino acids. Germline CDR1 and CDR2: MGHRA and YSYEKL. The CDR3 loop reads CASSQGRLAGGRNEQFF. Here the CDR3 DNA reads TGCGCCAGCAGCCAGGGGAGACTAGCGGGGGGGCGAAATGAGCAGTTCTTC.

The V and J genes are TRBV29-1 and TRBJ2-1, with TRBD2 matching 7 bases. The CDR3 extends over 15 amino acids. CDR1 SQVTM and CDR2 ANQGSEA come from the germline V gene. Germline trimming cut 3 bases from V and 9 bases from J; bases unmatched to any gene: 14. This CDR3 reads CSVDNGGGTFSEQFF. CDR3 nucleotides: TGCAGCGTTGACAACGGGGGAGGGACTTTTTCTGAGCAGTTCTTC.

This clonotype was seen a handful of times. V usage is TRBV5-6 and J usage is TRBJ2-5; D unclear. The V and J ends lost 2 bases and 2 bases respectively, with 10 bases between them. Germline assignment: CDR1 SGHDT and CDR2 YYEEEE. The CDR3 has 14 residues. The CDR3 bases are TGTGCCAGCAGCTTATTTACGGATCAAGAGACCCAGTACTTC. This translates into CASSLFTDQETQYF.

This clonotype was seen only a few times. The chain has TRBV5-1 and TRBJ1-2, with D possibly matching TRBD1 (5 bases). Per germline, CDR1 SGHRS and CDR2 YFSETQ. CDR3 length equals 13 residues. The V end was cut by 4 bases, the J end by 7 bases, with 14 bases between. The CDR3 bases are TGCGCCAGCAGCGAGGACGGGGCCTCTGGCTACACCTTC. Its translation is CASSEDGASGYTF.

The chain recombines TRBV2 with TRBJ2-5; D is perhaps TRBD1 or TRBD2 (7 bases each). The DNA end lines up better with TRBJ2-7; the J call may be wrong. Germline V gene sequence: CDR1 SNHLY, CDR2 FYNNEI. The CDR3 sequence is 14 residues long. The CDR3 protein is CASMSGGDSYEQYF. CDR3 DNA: TGTGCCAGTATGTCAGGGGGGGATTCCTACGAGCAGTACTTC.

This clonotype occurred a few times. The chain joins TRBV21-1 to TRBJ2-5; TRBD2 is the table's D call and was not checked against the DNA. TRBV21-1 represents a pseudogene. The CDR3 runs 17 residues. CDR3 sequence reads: CASSILAGGLEIETQYF. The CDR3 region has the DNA TGTGCCAGCAGCATTCTAGCGGGGGGCTTGGAGATTGAGACCCAGTACTTC.

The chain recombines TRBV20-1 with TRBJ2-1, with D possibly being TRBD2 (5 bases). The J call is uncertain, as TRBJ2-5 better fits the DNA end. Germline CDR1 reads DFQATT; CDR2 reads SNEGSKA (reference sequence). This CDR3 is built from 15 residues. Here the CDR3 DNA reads TGCAGTGCTAGAGATGGCTTCGGGAACGAGGGGACCCAGTACTTC. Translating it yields CSARDGFGNEGTQYF.

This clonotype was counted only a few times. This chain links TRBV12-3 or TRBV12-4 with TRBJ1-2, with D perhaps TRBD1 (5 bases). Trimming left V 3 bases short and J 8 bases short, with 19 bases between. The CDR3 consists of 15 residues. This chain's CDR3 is CASSLGRVISEGYTF. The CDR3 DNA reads TGTGCCAGCAGTTTGGGCAGGGTGATCAGTGAAGGCTACACCTTC.

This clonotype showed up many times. The CDR3 loop is CASSWGAHQETQYF. CDR3 coding DNA: TGTGCCAGCAGTTGGGGTGCGCACCAAGAGACCCAGTACTTC. The V and J genes are TRBV28 and TRBJ2-5, with no clear D. The CDR3 totals 14 residues. V lost 4 bases and J lost 0, with 9 bases in between. Per germline, CDR1 MDHEN and CDR2 SYDVKM.

The CDR3 sequence: CSASLAGGPEYTTQQYF. The CDR3 region has the DNA TGCAGTGCTAGCCTAGCGGGGGGGCCCGAATACACTACGCAGCAGTACTTC. V and J are TRBV20-1 and TRBJ2-7, with 12 bases matching TRBD2. CDR1 and CDR2 from the germline V gene are DFQATT and SNEGSKA (reference sequence). With V trimmed by 3 bases and J by 8 bases, 17 bases remained unmatched. CDR3 length: 17 residues.

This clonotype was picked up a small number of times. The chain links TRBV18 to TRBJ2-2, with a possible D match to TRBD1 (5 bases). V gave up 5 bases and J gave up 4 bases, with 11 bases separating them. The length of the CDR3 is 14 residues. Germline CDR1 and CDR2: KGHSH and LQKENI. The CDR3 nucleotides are TGTGCCAGCTCAACGGCTGACAGCACCGGGGAGCTGTTTTTT. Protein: CASSTADSTGELFF.

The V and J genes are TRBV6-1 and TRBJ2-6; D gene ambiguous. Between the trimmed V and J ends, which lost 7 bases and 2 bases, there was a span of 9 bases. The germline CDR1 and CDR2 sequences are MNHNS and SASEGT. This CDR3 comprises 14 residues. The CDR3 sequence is CASTPRTGANVLTF. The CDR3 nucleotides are TGTGCCAGCACCCCAAGGACTGGGGCCAACGTCCTGACTTTC.

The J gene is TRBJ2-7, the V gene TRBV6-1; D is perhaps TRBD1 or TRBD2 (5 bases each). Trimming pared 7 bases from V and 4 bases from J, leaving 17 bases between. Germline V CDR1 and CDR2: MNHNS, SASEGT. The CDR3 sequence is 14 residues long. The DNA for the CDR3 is TGTGCCAGCACCACTGGGGGAATCTTTTACGAGCAGTACTTC. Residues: CASTTGGIFYEQYF.

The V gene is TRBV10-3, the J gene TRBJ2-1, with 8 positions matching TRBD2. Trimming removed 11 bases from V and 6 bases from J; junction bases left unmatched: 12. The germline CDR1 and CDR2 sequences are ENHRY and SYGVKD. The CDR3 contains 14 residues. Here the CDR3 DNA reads TGTGCCGCCAAGGGGGAGCGGGAGAGCAATGAGCAGTTCTTC. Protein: CAAKGERESNEQFF.